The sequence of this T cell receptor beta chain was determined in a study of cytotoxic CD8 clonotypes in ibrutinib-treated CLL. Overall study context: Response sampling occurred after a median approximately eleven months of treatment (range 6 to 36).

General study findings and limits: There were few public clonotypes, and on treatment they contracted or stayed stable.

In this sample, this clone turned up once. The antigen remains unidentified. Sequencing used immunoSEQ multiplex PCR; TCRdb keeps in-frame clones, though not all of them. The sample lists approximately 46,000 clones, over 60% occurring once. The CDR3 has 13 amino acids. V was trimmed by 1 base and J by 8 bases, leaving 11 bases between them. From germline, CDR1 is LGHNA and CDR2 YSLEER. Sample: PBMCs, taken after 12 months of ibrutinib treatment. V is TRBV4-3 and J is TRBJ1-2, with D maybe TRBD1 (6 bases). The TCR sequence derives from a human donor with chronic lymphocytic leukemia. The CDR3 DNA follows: TGCGCCAGCAGCCAAGTCAGGGGTCGCGGCTACACCTTC. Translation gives CASSQVRGRGYTF.